The source of this T cell receptor (beta chain) is a study of blood T cell repertoires in COVID-19. Overall study context: There were acute and convalescent COVID-19 samples, and they came from the United States, Italy and Spain.

In the authors' methods: Estimates of nucleated cell counts were drawn from the amplification of reference gene primers. The protocol was immunoSEQ multiplex PCR, while the TCRdb copy is restricted to in-frame clones and leaves out a portion. The DNA was the basis for D and trimming; V, J and clone size are from that table. The sample records around 260,000 clones, 80% to 90% being singletons. Germline loops: CDR1 MNHEY, CDR2 SMNVEV (reference sequence). The CDR3 is 14 amino acids. V dropped 4 bases and J dropped 3; count of bases not matched to a gene: 4. The V and J genes are TRBV27 and TRBJ1-2, with 8 bases fitting TRBD1. Sequenced input: peripheral blood. This clonotype was obtained from a woman aged 25 to 39 with active or convalescent COVID-19. The chain's CDR3 is CASSSGGWDYGYTF. The CDR3 DNA follows: TGTGCCAGCAGTTCAGGGGGCTGGGACTATGGCTACACCTTC.